The T cell receptor (beta chain) described here comes from a study of blood T cell repertoires in COVID-19. The germline gives CDR1 KGHSH, CDR2 LQKENI. The CDR3 extends over 14 amino acids. V dropped 2 bases and J dropped 2; count of bases not matched to a gene: 0. A note on this clone: Additional DNA sequences in this sample encode the identical CDR3.

The data were produced by immunoSEQ multiplex PCR, yet TCRdb's version contains in-frame clones alone and is incomplete. In the table there are 300,000 to 500,000 clones, more than 75% of which are singletons. Sequencing used PBMCs or T cells enriched from blood (not recorded which). V usage is TRBV18 and J usage is TRBJ1-5, with TRBD1 matching over 7 bases. This TCR came from a woman aged 25 to 39 with acute COVID-19. In DNA form, the CDR3 reads TGTGCCAGCTCACCAGGACAGGGCAATCAGCCCCAGCATTTT. Translated: CASSPGQGNQPQHF.